Given below is one T cell receptor beta chain in context. Its antigen is not known. These data come from a study of blood T cells in healthy people across ages. Overall study results and limits: A roughly linear age-dependent decrease characterized TCR beta diversity per million T cells.

A second roughly 7 to 12 cycle PCR used barcoded and J-beta primers. Each of the samples gave a minimum of 3 million paired-end reads that contained CDR3. TCRdb reanalysed the 5' RACE reads using MiXCR and keeps one entry per CDR3 protein. The table lists more than 650,000 distinct CDR3 sequences, around a fifth of them singletons, with around 22% in the top ten. The V gene lost 0 bases and the J gene lost 4 bases, with 12 bases spanning the gap. The germline gives CDR1 LGHDT, CDR2 YNNKEL (reference sequence). CDR3 length: 15 amino acids. Researchers collected about 9.6 milliliters of peripheral blood from every single donor. At least 6 million PBMCs were isolated per sample.

The source of this sequence is a man between 65 and 80 years old in good health. The chain is built from TRBV3-1 and TRBJ1-1; D not resolved. Material for sequencing was blood. As DNA, the CDR3 is TGTGCCAGCAGCCAAGATGCCCGCCTTGGCACTGAAGCTTTCTTT. Its translation: CASSQDARLGTEAFF.